This TCR beta chain was observed in a study of cytomegalovirus exposure and HLA in healthy donors. Use of 60 Vbeta and 13 Jbeta primers characterized the PCR. Assay: immunoSEQ multiplex PCR; the TCRdb copy retains only in-frame clones and omits some. The sample contains around 79,000 clones, over 65% of which appear only once. From germline, CDR1 is MNHEY and CDR2 SMNVEV (reference sequence). This CDR3 has 15 amino acids. Trimming cost V 6 bases and J 5 bases, with 20 bases left between them. The sequenced sample consisted of PBMCs. The source of this sequence is a woman in her forties in good health and CMV-seropositive. This sequence joins TRBV27 and TRBJ2-7; perhaps TRBD1 as D (6 bases). The CDR3 loop reads CASRPRGQLGHEQYF. CDR3 DNA sequence: TGTGCCAGCAGACCCCGTGGACAGCTAGGCCACGAGCAGTACTTC.